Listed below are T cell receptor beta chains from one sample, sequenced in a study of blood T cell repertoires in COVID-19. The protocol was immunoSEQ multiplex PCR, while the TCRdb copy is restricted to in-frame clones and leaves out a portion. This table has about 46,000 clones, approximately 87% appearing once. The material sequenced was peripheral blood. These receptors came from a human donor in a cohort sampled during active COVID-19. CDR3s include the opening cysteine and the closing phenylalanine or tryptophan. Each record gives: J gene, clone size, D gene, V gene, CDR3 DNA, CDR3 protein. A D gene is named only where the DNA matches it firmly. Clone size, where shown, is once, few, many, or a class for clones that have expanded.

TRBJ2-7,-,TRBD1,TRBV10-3,TGTGCCATCAGTGAGTCGGGGACAGGGGCCTACGAGCAGTACTTC,CAISESGTGAYEQYF
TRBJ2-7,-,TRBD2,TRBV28,TGTGCCAGCAGCCTAGCGGGAGCCTCCCTCTACGAGCAGTACTTC,CASSLAGASLYEQYF
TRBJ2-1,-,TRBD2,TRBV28,TGTGCCAGCAGTCTTCCGGGACTAGCCCCTTACAATGAGCAGTTCTTC,CASSLPGLAPYNEQFF
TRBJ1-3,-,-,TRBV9,TGTGCCAGCAGCGTAGACGGGGTATCCGGAAACACCATATATTTT,CASSVDGVSGNTIYF
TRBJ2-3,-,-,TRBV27,TGTGCCAGCAGCACCTTGCGGGCGGCTAGCACAGATACGCAGTATTTT,CASSTLRAASTDTQYF
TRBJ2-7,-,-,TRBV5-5,TGTGCCAGCAGCTTGTGGGGGCGCCAGTACGAGCAGTACTTC,CASSLWGRQYEQYF
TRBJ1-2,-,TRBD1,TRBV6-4,TGTGCCAGCAGTGACCAGGGGCTCCCGACAGGGGATGGCTACACCTTC,CASSDQGLPTGDGYTF
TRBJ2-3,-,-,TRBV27,TGTGCCAGCAGTTTATACTTTTCAGATACGCAGTATTTT,CASSLYFSDTQYF
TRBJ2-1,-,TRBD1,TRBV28,TGTGCCAGCACCCCAGGGGACAGGGACAATGAGCAGTTCTTC,CASTPGDRDNEQFF
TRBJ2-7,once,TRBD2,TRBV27,TGTGCCAGCAGTTTTAGCGGGAGGAGGGAGCAGTACTTC,CASSFSGRREQYF
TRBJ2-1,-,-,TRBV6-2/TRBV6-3,TGTGCCAGCAGTTATGGGGGACTTAACAATGAGCAGTTCTTC,CASSYGGLNNEQFF
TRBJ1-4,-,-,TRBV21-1,TGTGCCAGCAGGAACCCCTTCTGGGGGCCAGGAGAAAAACTGTTTTTT,CASRNPFWGPGEKLFF
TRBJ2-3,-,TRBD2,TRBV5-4,TGTGCCAGCAGGACTAGCGGGTTCAACACAGATACGCAGTATTTT,CASRTSGFNTDTQYF
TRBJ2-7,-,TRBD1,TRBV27,TGTGCCAGCAGTTTAGGACAGGGCGTTTACGAGCAGTACTTC,CASSLGQGVYEQYF
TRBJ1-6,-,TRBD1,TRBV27,TGTGCCAGCAGTGCGACAGGGATTTCACCCCTCCACTTT,CASSATGISPLHF
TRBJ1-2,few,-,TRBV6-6,TGTGCCAGCAGTTACGAGTTGGACTATGGCTACACCTTC,CASSYELDYGYTF
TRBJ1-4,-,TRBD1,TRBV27,TGTGCCAGCAGTCCCGGGACAGGGACGGAAAAACTGTTTTTT,CASSPGTGTEKLFF
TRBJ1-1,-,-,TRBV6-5,TGTGCCAGCAGTTCCCGCCGACAGGACACTGAAGCTTTCTTT,CASSSRRQDTEAFF
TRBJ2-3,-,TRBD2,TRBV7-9,TGTGCCAGCAGCTTAGGGGGACTAGCGGGATCAGATACGCAGTATTTT,CASSLGGLAGSDTQYF
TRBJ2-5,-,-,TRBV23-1,TGCGCCAGCAGTCAAGGCGGGTGGGAGACCCAGTACTTC,CASSQGGWETQYF
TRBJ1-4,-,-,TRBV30,TGTGCCTGGAGTGGTATGGGCGAAAAACTGTTTTTT,CAWSGMGEKLFF
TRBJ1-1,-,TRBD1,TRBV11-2,TGTGCCAGCAGCCTGGACAGGGCCACTGAAGCTTTCTTT,CASSLDRATEAFF
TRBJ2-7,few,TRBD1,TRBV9,TGTGCCAGCAGCGTAGCTCCCGGGACAGGGAACTACGAGCAGTACTTC,CASSVAPGTGNYEQYF
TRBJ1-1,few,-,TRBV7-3,TGTGCCAGCAGCTTAAGTCGGGTGAACACTGAAGCTTTCTTT,CASSLSRVNTEAFF
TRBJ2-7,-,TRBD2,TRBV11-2,TGTGCCAGCAGCTCTAGCGGTAATCGGGGGGAGCAGTACTTC,CASSSSGNRGEQYF
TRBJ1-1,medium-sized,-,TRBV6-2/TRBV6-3,TGTGCCAGCAGCCCGGGACTGGAAGCTTTCTTT,CASSPGLEAFF
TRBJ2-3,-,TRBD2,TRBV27,TGTGCCAGCACCGGACGGCGGGGGGGGAGGGATACGCAGTATTTT,CASTGRRGGRDTQYF
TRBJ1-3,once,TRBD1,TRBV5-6,TGTGCCAGCAGCTTGGTGGCAGGGGGCTATGGAAACACCATATATTTT,CASSLVAGGYGNTIYF
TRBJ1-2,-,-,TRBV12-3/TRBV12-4,TGTGCCAGCAGTCCGCCGAACCTGCGAGGCTACACCTTC,CASSPPNLRGYTF
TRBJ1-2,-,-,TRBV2,TGTGCCAGCAGCGAGGGTATCGATGCCTATGGCTACACCTTC,CASSEGIDAYGYTF
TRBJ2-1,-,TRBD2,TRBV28,TGTGCCAGCTCGGGGACTAGCTCAATCGATGAGCAGTTCTTC,CASSGTSSIDEQFF
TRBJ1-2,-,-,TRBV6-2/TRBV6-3,TGTGCCAGCAGTTACTCGAAAAGGGGGGGAGACTATGGCTACACCTTC,CASSYSKRGGDYGYTF
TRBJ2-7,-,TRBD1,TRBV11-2,TGTGCCAGCAGCCCCGGGACAGGGGGCTTTTACGAGCAGTACTTC,CASSPGTGGFYEQYF
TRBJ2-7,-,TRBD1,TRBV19,TGTGCCACCTCTCCCGGGACAGCAAACTACGAGCAGTACTTC,CATSPGTANYEQYF
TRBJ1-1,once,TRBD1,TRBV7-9,TGTGCCAGCAGCCCGGACGGGACAGAGAACACTGAAGCTTTCTTT,CASSPDGTENTEAFF
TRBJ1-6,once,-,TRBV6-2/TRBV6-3,TGTGCCAGCAGTGCGACAGTTGACTCCTATAATTCACCCCTCCACTTT,CASSATVDSYNSPLHF
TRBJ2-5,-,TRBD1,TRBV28,TGTGCCAGCAGTGTGCCGGACAGGGCAAGAGAGACCCAGTACTTC,CASSVPDRARETQYF
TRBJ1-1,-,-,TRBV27,TGTGCCAGCAGTTTCGGGGTGGGAAGAAACACTGAAGCTTTCTTT,CASSFGVGRNTEAFF
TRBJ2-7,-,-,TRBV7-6,TGTGCCAGCAGCTTAGACTCAGGGGCTCCCTACGAGCAGTACTTC,CASSLDSGAPYEQYF
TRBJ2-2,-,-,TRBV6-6,TGTGCCAGCATTGGCAGTTCCGGGGAGCTGTTTTTT,CASIGSSGELFF
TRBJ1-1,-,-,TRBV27,TGTGCCAGCAGTTTTTTGCCCGGGGAAGCTTTCTTT,CASSFLPGEAFF
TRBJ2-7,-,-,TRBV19,TGTGCCAGTAGTACGTCGGACTGGAAAAGCTCCTACGAGCAGTACTTC,CASSTSDWKSSYEQYF
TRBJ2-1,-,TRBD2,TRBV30,TGTGCCTGGAGTGTGTCGCTAGCGGGAGGGGGCAATGAGCAGTTCTTC,CAWSVSLAGGGNEQFF
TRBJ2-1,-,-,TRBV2,TGTGCCAGCAGTGCGTGGGCCGACAATGAGCAGTTCTTC,CASSAWADNEQFF
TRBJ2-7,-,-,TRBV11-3,TGTGCCAGCAGCGGGGGCCCCTCCTACGAGCAGTACTTC,CASSGGPSYEQYF
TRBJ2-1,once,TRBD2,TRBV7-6,TGTGCCAGCAGCCTCGTACTAGCGGGAGCCTCCTACAATGAGCAGTTCTTC,CASSLVLAGASYNEQFF
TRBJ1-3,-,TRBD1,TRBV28,TGTGCCAGCACCTCAGGGGGTGCGGGCTCTGGAAACACCATATATTTT,CASTSGGAGSGNTIYF
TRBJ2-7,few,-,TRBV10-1,TGCGCCAGCAGCCACGGGACCTACGAGCAGTACTTC,CASSHGTYEQYF
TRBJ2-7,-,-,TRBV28,TGTGCCAGCAGTTTATCTTCCGGGGGTAGGAGCCACGAGCAGTACTTC,CASSLSSGGRSHEQYF
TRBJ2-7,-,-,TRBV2,TGTGCCAGCCTGTACAAACAGGGGCAGTACTTC,CASLYKQGQYF
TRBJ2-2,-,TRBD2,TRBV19,TGTGCCAGTAGCCCAGGACTAGATTGGACCGGGGAGCTGTTTTTT,CASSPGLDWTGELFF
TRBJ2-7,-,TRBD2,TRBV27,TGTGCCAGCAGCGAACTGACTAGCGGGAGTCCAATGTACGAGCAGTACTTC,CASSELTSGSPMYEQYF
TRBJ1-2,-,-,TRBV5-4,TGTGCCAGCAGCGCCGGGACAATCCCCAGGGGCTACACCTTC,CASSAGTIPRGYTF
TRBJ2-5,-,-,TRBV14,TGTGCCAGCAGCATCGGTCTGGAGACCCAGTACTTC,CASSIGLETQYF
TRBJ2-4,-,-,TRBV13,TGTGCCAGCAGCTTATTTGGAGGGGTGAACATTCAGTACTTC,CASSLFGGVNIQYF